Listed below are T cell receptor beta chains from one sample, sequenced in a study of CD8+ T cells in alopecia areata. Clones were read by immunoSEQ multiplex PCR, and TCRdb kept only the in-frame ones, dropping some. Of tens of thousands of clones listed, roughly half were seen once; the top ten hold approximately 40%. Material for sequencing was NKG2D-high CD8+ T cells sorted from blood. These receptors were collected from a human donor with alopecia areata. Each CDR3 is given with its conserved first and last residue. The D gene is left open where the match is weak. The size of a clone is reported for some rows only, either as once, few or many, or as a class for expanded clones.

few	TRBV7-9	TRBD1	TRBJ2-7	CASSSNRGAYEQYF	TGTGCCAGCAGCTCCAACAGGGGAGCCTACGAGCAGTACTTC
NA	TRBV14	NA	TRBJ1-1	CASSQDWRGGHTEAFF	TGTGCCAGCAGCCAAGATTGGAGGGGCGGGCACACTGAAGCTTTCTTT
NA	TRBV5-5	TRBD1	TRBJ2-7	CASSFPGQGVYEQYF	TGTGCCAGCAGCTTCCCGGGACAGGGTGTATACGAGCAGTACTTC
medium-sized	TRBV7-2	NA	TRBJ2-1	CASSLGGRLRREQFF	TGTGCCAGCAGCTTAGGGGGACGACTGAGGCGTGAGCAGTTCTTC
few	TRBV29-1	TRBD1	TRBJ2-1	CSVDLSRDSNSYNEQFF	TGCAGCGTTGACCTCAGTCGGGACAGCAACTCCTACAATGAGCAGTTCTTC
NA	TRBV29-1	NA	TRBJ1-2	CSVEVDGGYTF	TGCAGCGTTGAAGTCGACGGTGGCTACACCTTC
NA	TRBV4-3	NA	TRBJ1-5	CASSPTGTNQPQHF	TGCGCCAGCAGTCCCACAGGGACCAATCAGCCCCAGCATTTT
NA	TRBV10-3	NA	TRBJ2-3	CAISEPITDTQYF	TGTGCCATCAGTGAGCCGATCACAGATACGCAGTATTTT
NA	TRBV7-9	NA	TRBJ2-3	CASSFPFPADTQYF	TGTGCCAGCAGCTTTCCATTTCCCGCAGATACGCAGTATTTT
NA	TRBV29-1	NA	TRBJ1-1	CSVDRAGDQAFF	TGCAGCGTTGATAGGGCAGGCGACCAAGCTTTCTTT
few	TRBV7-9	NA	TRBJ2-7	CASNTWNENEQYF	TGTGCCAGCAATACGTGGAACGAGAACGAGCAGTACTTC
NA	TRBV13	TRBD1	TRBJ1-5	CASSLGTGVHQPQHF	TGTGCCAGCAGCTTAGGGACAGGGGTGCATCAGCCCCAGCATTTT
NA	TRBV19	TRBD1	TRBJ1-5	CATSGGLYSNQPQHF	TGTGCCACCTCAGGGGGCCTTTATAGCAATCAGCCCCAGCATTTT
NA	TRBV28	NA	TRBJ2-7	CASSLWAVRSYEQYF	TGTGCCAGCAGTTTATGGGCAGTACGCTCCTACGAGCAGTACTTC
NA	TRBV5-1	TRBD2	TRBJ2-2	CASSLELAGGPIGELFF	TGCGCCAGCAGCTTGGAACTAGCGGGGGGTCCGATCGGGGAGCTGTTTTTT
NA	TRBV28	TRBD2	TRBJ2-5	CATSGTSGRILQTQYF	TGTGCCACCTCGGGGACTAGCGGGAGGATTTTACAGACCCAGTACTTC
NA	TRBV11-2	TRBD1	TRBJ1-1	CASSLSPGTGLREAFF	TGTGCCAGCAGCTTAAGCCCCGGGACAGGCCTCAGGGAAGCTTTCTTT
NA	TRBV30	NA	TRBJ1-6	CAWSEQYNSPLHF	TGTGCCTGGAGTGAACAGTATAATTCACCCCTCCACTTT
NA	TRBV4-1	TRBD2	TRBJ2-3	CASSQGSGGGITDTQYF	TGCGCCAGCAGCCAAGGTTCGGGGGGAGGCATCACAGATACGCAGTATTTT
NA	TRBV5-4	NA	TRBJ1-1	CASSGSEGRGEAFF	TGTGCCAGCAGCGGGTCGGAGGGGAGGGGAGAAGCTTTCTTT
NA	TRBV5-1	NA	TRBJ1-1	CASRLGSRTEAFF	TGCGCCAGCAGGTTGGGGTCAAGGACTGAAGCTTTCTTT
few	TRBV29-1	NA	TRBJ1-4	CSVGSLAPAEKLFF	TGCAGCGTTGGTTCGCTGGCACCTGCAGAAAAACTGTTTTTT
NA	TRBV7-2	NA	TRBJ2-3	CASSPHDRSDTQYF	TGTGCCAGCAGCCCTCACGACAGGTCTGATACGCAGTATTTT
NA	TRBV19	TRBD2	TRBJ2-3	CASSPRSSGRGDTQYF	TGTGCCAGTAGTCCCCGCTCTAGCGGGAGGGGAGATACGCAGTATTTT
NA	TRBV6-5	TRBD1	TRBJ1-1	CASSLTTGTTEAFF	TGTGCCAGCAGCCTAACGACAGGGACCACTGAAGCTTTCTTT
once	TRBV4-3	TRBD2	TRBJ2-3	CASSQEPSGGAADTQYF	TGCGCCAGCAGCCAAGAGCCTAGCGGGGGGGCAGCAGATACGCAGTATTTT
NA	TRBV7-3	TRBD2	TRBJ2-3	CASSLVGGRTDTQYF	TGTGCCAGCAGCTTAGTTGGCGGGAGAACAGATACGCAGTATTTT
NA	TRBV7-2	NA	TRBJ2-1	CASSLGGRNEQFF	TGTGCCAGCAGCTTAGGGGGCAGAAATGAGCAGTTCTTC
few	TRBV10-3	NA	TRBJ2-7	CAISADSEQYF	TGTGCCATCAGCGCTGACAGCGAGCAGTACTTC
few	TRBV7-2	TRBD2	TRBJ2-5	CASSFLAGGQETQYF	TGTGCCAGCAGCTTTTTAGCGGGGGGCCAAGAGACCCAGTACTTC
NA	TRBV7-9	NA	TRBJ2-1	CASIPKQGGEQFF	TGTGCCAGCATCCCCAAGCAGGGGGGTGAGCAGTTCTTC
NA	TRBV7-2	NA	TRBJ2-7	CASSQGVYEQYF	TGTGCCAGCAGCCAGGGAGTTTACGAGCAGTACTTC
NA	TRBV27	NA	TRBJ2-6	CASSYGTGANVLTF	TGTGCCAGCAGTTACGGGACCGGGGCCAACGTCCTGACTTTC
NA	TRBV28	NA	TRBJ2-1	CASRRGLASSNEQFF	TGTGCCAGCAGGCGGGGGCTAGCTTCTTCCAATGAGCAGTTCTTC
NA	TRBV6-1	TRBD2	TRBJ2-1	CASSEARGTLEQFF	TGTGCCAGCAGTGAAGCGCGGGGGACCCTTGAGCAGTTCTTC
NA	TRBV5-5	NA	TRBJ1-1	CASSQDSGGNTEAFF	TGCGCCAGCAGCCAAGACAGTGGAGGGAACACTGAAGCTTTCTTT
NA	TRBV4-3	TRBD2	TRBJ2-3	CASSQGPSGGATDTQYF	TGCGCCAGCAGCCAAGGCCCTAGCGGGGGGGCAACTGATACGCAGTATTTT
NA	TRBV7-9	NA	TRBJ1-6	CATGPNSPLHF	TGTGCCACAGGGCCTAATTCACCCCTCCACTTT
NA	TRBV6-5	NA	TRBJ2-5	CASSLEETQYF	TGTGCCAGCAGTTTAGAGGAGACCCAGTACTTC
few	TRBV7-9	NA	TRBJ2-5	CASSPPGGPQETQYF	TGTGCCAGCAGCCCCCCCGGGGGGCCCCAAGAGACCCAGTACTTC
NA	TRBV9	TRBD2	TRBJ2-1	CASSAGLRRNNEQFF	TGTGCCAGCAGCGCGGGACTAAGAAGGAACAATGAGCAGTTCTTC
NA	TRBV29-1	TRBD1	TRBJ2-3	CSVPRWDREGDTQYF	TGCAGCGTTCCAAGGTGGGACAGGGAGGGAGATACGCAGTATTTT
once	TRBV7-9	TRBD1	TRBJ1-4	CASSLRDSNEKLFF	TGTGCCAGCAGCTTACGGGACAGTAATGAAAAACTGTTTTTT
NA	TRBV29-1	TRBD1	TRBJ2-7	CSAGRQGAPYYEQYF	TGCAGTGCCGGTAGACAGGGGGCCCCTTACTACGAGCAGTACTTC
NA	TRBV7-8	TRBD2	TRBJ2-3	CASSLGSAGARNTQYF	TGTGCCAGCAGCTTAGGTTCAGCGGGAGCGCGTAATACGCAGTATTTT